This TCR beta chain is from a study of cytomegalovirus exposure and HLA in healthy donors. Amplification used 60 Vbeta primers and 13 Jbeta primers. Produced via immunoSEQ multiplex PCR; TCRdb's table is partial and in-frame only. Here the sample spans about 130,000 clones, just under 80% being singletons. The ends were cut back, 0 bases at V and 5 bases at J, with 12 bases in the middle. There are 15 residues in the CDR3. Per germline, CDR1 SGDLS and CDR2 YYNGEE. As regards this clone: Its antigen is unknown.

Study-wide findings and caveats: TCR beta chain V- and J-gene trimming was linked, in a later analysis, to a missense variant in DCLRE1C.

The sequencing sample was made of PBMCs. V is TRBV9 and J is TRBJ2-1, with D perhaps matching TRBD2 (6 bases). This receptor was identified in a man aged 25 to 45 in good health. DNA for the CDR3: TGTGCCAGCAGCGTAGGCGGGACCCAGAACAATGAGCAGTTCTTC. Its protein is CASSVGGTQNNEQFF.